One T cell receptor (beta chain) is described in this entry. The sample is drawn from a study of response to subunit inactivated influenza vaccine. TCRdb itself ran the RT-PCR reads through MiXCR, one entry per CDR3 protein. In the table there are some 540,000 distinct CDR3 sequences, 20% to 25% of which are singletons. With V trimmed by 2 bases and J by 0 bases, 2 bases remained unmatched. CDR1 is GTSNPN, CDR2 SVGIG, per germline (reference sequence). The CDR3 consists of 14 residues. The same specimen was also included in a second study, on T cells expressing NK-cell markers. That investigation notes: What made the TCR beta cDNA was 5'RACE template switching with UMIs. One of the eight sequenced donors was seronegative, whereas the other seven were HCMV-seropositive. In several donors, dominant clonotypes made up about 28.3-60.1% of CD3+CD56-NKG2C+ cells. Expanded clones of NKG2C+ T cells had an unclear HCMV specificity.

The source of this sequence is a man in his fifties who received an inactivated influenza vaccine. The sequences come from CD4+ T cells sorted from PBMCs, collected roughly 13 days after vaccination. The chain combines TRBV30 with TRBJ2-7; TRBD2 aligns across 9 bases. In nucleotides, the CDR3 is TGTGCCTGGAGTCCGGGACTAGCCTCCTACGAGCAGTACTTC. Translating gives CAWSPGLASYEQYF.